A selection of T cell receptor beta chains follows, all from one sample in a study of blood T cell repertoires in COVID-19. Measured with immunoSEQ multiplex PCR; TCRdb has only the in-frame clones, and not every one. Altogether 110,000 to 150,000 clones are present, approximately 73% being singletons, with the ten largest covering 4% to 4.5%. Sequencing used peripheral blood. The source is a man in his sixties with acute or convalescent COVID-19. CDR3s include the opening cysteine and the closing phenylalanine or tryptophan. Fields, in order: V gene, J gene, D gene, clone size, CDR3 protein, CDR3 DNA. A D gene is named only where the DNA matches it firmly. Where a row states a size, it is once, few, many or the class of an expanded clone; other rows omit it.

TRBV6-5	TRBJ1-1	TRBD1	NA	CASRDRGTAEAFF	TGTGCCAGCAGAGACAGGGGCACCGCTGAAGCTTTCTTT
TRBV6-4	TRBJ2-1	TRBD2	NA	CASSDSPGLAGSEQFF	TGTGCCAGCAGTGACTCGCCGGGACTAGCGGGATCTGAGCAGTTCTTC
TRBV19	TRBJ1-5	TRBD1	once	CASSQGTGGKNQPQHF	TGTGCCAGTAGTCAAGGGACAGGGGGGAAAAATCAGCCCCAGCATTTT
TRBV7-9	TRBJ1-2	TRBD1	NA	CASRPGTGPYGYTF	TGTGCCAGCAGACCTGGGACAGGGCCCTATGGCTACACCTTC
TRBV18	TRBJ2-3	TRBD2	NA	CASSARLAGERDTQYF	TGTGCCAGCTCAGCCCGACTAGCGGGGGAGCGAGATACGCAGTATTTT
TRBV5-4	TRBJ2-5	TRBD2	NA	CASSFRTGGQETQYF	TGTGCCAGCAGCTTTAGGACGGGGGGTCAAGAGACCCAGTACTTC
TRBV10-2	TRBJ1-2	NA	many	CASSVALRDYGYTF	TGCGCCAGCAGTGTGGCGTTGAGGGACTATGGCTACACCTTC
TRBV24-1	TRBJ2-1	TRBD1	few	CATGTVPYNEQFF	TGTGCCACGGGGACAGTCCCCTACAATGAGCAGTTCTTC
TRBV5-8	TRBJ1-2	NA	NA	CASSLLRDGYTF	TGTGCCAGCAGCTTGTTGAGGGATGGCTACACCTTC
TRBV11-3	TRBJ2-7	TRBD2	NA	CASSYSGRTYEQYF	TGTGCCAGCAGCTATAGCGGGCGGACCTACGAGCAGTACTTC
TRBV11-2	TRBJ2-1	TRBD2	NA	CASSLDLAGVSYNEQFF	TGTGCCAGCAGCTTAGATCTAGCGGGAGTCTCCTACAATGAGCAGTTCTTC
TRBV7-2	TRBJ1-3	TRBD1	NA	CASSLGGQRENTIYF	TGTGCCAGCAGCCTAGGGGGACAGCGAGAAAACACCATATATTTT
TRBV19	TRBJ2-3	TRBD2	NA	CASSAGLAGMTDTQYF	TGTGCCAGTAGTGCGGGACTAGCGGGAATGACAGATACGCAGTATTTT
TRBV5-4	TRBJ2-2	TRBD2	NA	CASSLLLAGGLPGELFF	TGTGCCAGCAGCTTGTTACTAGCGGGAGGCTTGCCCGGGGAGCTGTTTTTT
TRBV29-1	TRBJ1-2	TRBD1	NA	CSVEDLDSIRQGYGYTF	TGCAGCGTTGAAGATCTAGACTCAATCCGACAGGGGTATGGCTACACCTTC
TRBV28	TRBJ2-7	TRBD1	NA	CASSFATGRPAATYEQYF	TGTGCCAGCAGTTTTGCGACAGGGAGACCAGCGGCGACCTACGAGCAGTACTTC
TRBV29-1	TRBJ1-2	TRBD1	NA	CSARGGQALYGYTF	TGCAGCGCCCGAGGGGGACAGGCCCTCTATGGCTACACCTTC
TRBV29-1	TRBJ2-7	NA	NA	CSVRTSNYEQYF	TGCAGCGTAAGGACTTCAAACTACGAGCAGTACTTC
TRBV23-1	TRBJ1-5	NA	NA	CASSQSSRPYWPQHF	TGCGCCAGCAGTCAATCTAGCCGACCCTATTGGCCCCAGCATTTT
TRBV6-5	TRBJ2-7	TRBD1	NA	CASSYSGTGVYEQYF	TGTGCCAGCAGTTACTCTGGGACAGGGGTCTACGAGCAGTACTTC
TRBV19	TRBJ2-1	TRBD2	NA	CASRRFGTKDYNEQFF	TGTGCCAGTAGGAGGTTCGGGACTAAAGACTACAATGAGCAGTTCTTC
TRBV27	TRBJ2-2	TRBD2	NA	CASRLAGVTGELFF	TGTGCCAGCAGACTAGCGGGAGTCACCGGGGAGCTGTTTTTT
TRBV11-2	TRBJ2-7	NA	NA	CASSRPSGPPYEQYF	TGTGCCAGCAGCCGACCTTCAGGGCCCCCCTACGAGCAGTACTTC
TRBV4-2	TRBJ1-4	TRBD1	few	CASSQGQGDEKLFF	TGTGCCAGCAGCCAGGGACAGGGAGATGAAAAACTGTTTTTT
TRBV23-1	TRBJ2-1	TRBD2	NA	CASSHYRSRLGRGSGRGSYNEQFF	TGCGCCAGCAGTCACTACCGGAGTCGGCTGGGGCGCGGTAGCGGGAGAGGGTCCTACAATGAGCAGTTCTTC
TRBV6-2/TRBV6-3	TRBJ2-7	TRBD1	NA	CASSSDRGRGGDEQYF	TGTGCCAGCAGTTCGGACAGGGGGCGCGGCGGGGACGAGCAGTACTTC